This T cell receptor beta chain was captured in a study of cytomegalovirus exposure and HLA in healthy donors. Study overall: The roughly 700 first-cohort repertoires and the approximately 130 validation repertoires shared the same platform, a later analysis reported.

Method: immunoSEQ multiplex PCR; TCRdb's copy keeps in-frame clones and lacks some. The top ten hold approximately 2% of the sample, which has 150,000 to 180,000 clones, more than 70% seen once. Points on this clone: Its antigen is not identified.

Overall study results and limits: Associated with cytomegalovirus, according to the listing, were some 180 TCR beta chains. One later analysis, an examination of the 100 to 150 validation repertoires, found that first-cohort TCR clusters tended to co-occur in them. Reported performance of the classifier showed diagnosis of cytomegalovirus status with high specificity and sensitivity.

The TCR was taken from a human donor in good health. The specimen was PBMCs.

CDR3 bases: TGCGCCAGCAGCTTGGGGCTAGTCGGCCATGAGCAGTTCTTC. It translates to CASSLGLVGHEQFF. The chain combines TRBV5-1 with TRBJ2-1; D is unresolved. V gave up 0 bases and J gave up 8 bases, with 12 bases separating them. Germline CDR1 SGHRS, CDR2 YFSETQ. The CDR3 spans 14 residues.